This paragraph covers one TCR beta chain sequence. Authors' methods: Quantification of nucleated cells was approximated via reference gene primer amplification. Some clones are missing from TCRdb's copy, which holds only in-frame ones; the method was immunoSEQ multiplex PCR. The V and J calls and clone size are taken from that table; D and trimming were inferred from the DNA. This sample has under 200,000 clones, with around 82% found just once. These data are taken from a study of blood T cell repertoires in COVID-19. Overall study: Whether acute or convalescent, the COVID-19 samples came from the United States, Italy and Spain.

Source material: PBMCs or T cells enriched from blood (not recorded which). This TCR was recovered from a woman in her sixties or seventies with acute COVID-19.

CDR3 sequence (DNA): TGTGCCAGCAGTGTCGGGACAGGCCTCTATGGCTACACCTTC. This sequence encodes CASSVGTGLYGYTF. V gene TRBV2 combines with J gene TRBJ1-2, with TRBD1 identical over 8 bases. After removal of 4 bases from V and 4 bases from J, the junction contained 5 bases not matched to a gene. The CDR3 is made up of 14 amino acids. Germline CDR1 is SNHLY and CDR2 is FYNNEI. Using reference TRBV2 and TRBJ1-2 for the parts outside the CDR3, the full variable domain is EPEVTQTPSHQVTQMGQEVILRCVPISNHLYFYWYRQILGQKVEFLVSFYNNEISEKSEIFDDQFSVERPDGSNFTLKIRSTKLEDSAMYFCASSVGTGLYGYTFGSGTRLTVV.